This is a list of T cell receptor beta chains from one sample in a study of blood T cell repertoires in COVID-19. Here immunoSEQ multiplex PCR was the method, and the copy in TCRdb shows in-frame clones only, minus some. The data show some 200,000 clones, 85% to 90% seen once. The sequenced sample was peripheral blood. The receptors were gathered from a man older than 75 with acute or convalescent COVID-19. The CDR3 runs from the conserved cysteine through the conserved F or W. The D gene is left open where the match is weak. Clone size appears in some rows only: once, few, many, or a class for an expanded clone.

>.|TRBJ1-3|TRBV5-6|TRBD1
CASSLYRDRGSGNTIYF
TGTGCCAGCAGCTTGTACCGGGACAGGGGCTCTGGAAACACCATATATTTT
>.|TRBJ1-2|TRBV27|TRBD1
CASSSRTGTYGYTF
TGTGCCAGCAGTTCTCGGACAGGGACCTATGGCTACACCTTC
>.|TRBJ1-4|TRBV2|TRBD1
CASSTRGMNEKLFF
TGTGCCAGCAGTACCAGGGGGATGAATGAAAAACTGTTTTTT
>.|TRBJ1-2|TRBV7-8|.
CASSLAGQTGYTF
TGTGCCAGCAGCTTAGCAGGACAGACGGGCTACACCTTC
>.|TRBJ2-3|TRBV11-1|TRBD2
CASSHGTSGANTQYF
TGTGCCAGCAGCCACGGGACTAGCGGGGCAAATACGCAGTATTTT
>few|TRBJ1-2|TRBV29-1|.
CSVEVGTAYYGYTF
TGCAGCGTTGAAGTCGGGACTGCATACTATGGCTACACCTTC
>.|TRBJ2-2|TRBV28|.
CASSSSGVNTGELFF
TGTGCCAGCAGTTCGTCAGGGGTGAACACCGGGGAGCTGTTTTTT
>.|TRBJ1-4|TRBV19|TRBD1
CASRGTGGNEKLFF
TGTGCCAGTAGGGGGACAGGGGGGAATGAAAAACTGTTTTTT
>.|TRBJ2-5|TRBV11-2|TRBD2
CASSLGHLSGRGETQYF
TGTGCCAGCAGCTTAGGTCACCTCAGCGGGAGAGGAGAGACCCAGTACTTC
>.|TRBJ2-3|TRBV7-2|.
CASSLDILADTQYF
TGTGCCAGCAGCTTAGATATTCTGGCTGATACGCAGTATTTT
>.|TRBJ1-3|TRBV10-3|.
CAISEPTIGNTIYF
TGTGCCATCAGTGAACCGACAATTGGAAACACCATATATTTT
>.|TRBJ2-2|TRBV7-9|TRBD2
CASSRSGIAGEAGELFF
TGTGCCAGCAGCCGTTCTGGGATAGCGGGAGAGGCCGGGGAGCTGTTTTTT
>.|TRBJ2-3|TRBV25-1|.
CASSTALEADTQYF
TGTGCCAGCAGTACGGCTTTGGAGGCAGATACGCAGTATTTT
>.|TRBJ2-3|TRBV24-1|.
CATRPGNRPQADTQYF
TGTGCCACCCGGCCGGGCAACAGGCCGCAAGCGGATACGCAGTATTTT
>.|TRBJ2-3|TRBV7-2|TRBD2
CASSLGLAVTDTQYF
TGTGCCAGCAGCTTGGGACTAGCGGTCACAGATACGCAGTATTTT
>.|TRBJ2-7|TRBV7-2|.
CASSLDGQSSYEQYF
TGTGCCAGCAGCTTAGACGGACAGAGCTCCTACGAGCAGTACTTC
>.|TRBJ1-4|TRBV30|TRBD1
CAWNRQGPDEKLFF
TGTGCCTGGAATCGACAGGGGCCGGACGAAAAACTGTTTTTT
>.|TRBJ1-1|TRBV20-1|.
CSAKKSTEAFF
TGCAGTGCGAAGAAGAGTACTGAAGCTTTCTTT
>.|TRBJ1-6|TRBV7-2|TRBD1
CASSYSGTGGSPLHF
TGTGCCAGCAGCTACTCCGGGACAGGGGGATCACCCCTCCACTTT
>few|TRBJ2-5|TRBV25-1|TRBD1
CASSAGAGGTQYF
TGTGCCAGCAGTGCCGGGGCAGGGGGGACCCAGTACTTC
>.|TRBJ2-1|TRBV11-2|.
CASSFKAGGNNEQFF
TGTGCCAGCAGCTTTAAAGCGGGTGGAAACAATGAGCAGTTCTTC
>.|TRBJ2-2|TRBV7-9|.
CASSLVVNTGELFF
TGTGCCAGCAGCTTAGTAGTGAATACCGGGGAGCTGTTTTTT
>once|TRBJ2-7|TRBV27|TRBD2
CASSIGPTRRGDEQYF
TGTGCCAGCAGTATCGGACCGACTAGGCGGGGGGACGAGCAGTACTTC
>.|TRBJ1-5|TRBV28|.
CASSPPRGWSNQPQHF
TGTGCCAGCAGTCCCCCCAGGGGCTGGAGCAATCAGCCCCAGCATTTT
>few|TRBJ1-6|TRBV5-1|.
CASSLGLSSYNSPLHF
TGCGCCAGCAGCTTGGGGTTGAGCTCCTATAATTCACCCCTCCACTTT
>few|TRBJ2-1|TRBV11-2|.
CASSRVTYGVNEQFF
TGTGCCAGCAGCAGAGTGACGTACGGGGTCAATGAGCAGTTCTTC
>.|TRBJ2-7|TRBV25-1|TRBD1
CASSEAPGGSQPHEQYF
TGTGCCAGCAGTGAAGCCCCAGGGGGCTCTCAACCTCACGAGCAGTACTTC
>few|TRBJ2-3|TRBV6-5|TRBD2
CASHGAGGGADTQYF
TGTGCCAGCCATGGGGCGGGAGGAGGGGCAGATACGCAGTATTTT
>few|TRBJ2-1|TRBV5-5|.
CASSQGLGPYNEQFF
TGTGCCAGCAGCCAGGGACTGGGGCCCTACAATGAGCAGTTCTTC
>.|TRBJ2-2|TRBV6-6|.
CASSYSREATGELFF
TGTGCCAGCAGTTACTCCAGGGAAGCCACCGGGGAGCTGTTTTTT
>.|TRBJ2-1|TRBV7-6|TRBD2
CASSTSSLAGGHNEQFF
TGTGCCAGCAGCACCAGTAGCCTAGCGGGAGGGCACAATGAGCAGTTCTTC
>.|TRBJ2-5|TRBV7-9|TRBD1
CASSLGDRALETQYF
TGTGCCAGCAGCTTAGGTGACAGGGCTTTAGAGACCCAGTACTTC
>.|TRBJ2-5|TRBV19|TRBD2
CASSWQRGETQYF
TGTGCCAGTAGTTGGCAGCGGGGGGAGACCCAGTACTTC
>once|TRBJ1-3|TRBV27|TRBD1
CASSPGQGYTIYF
TGTGCCAGCAGTCCCGGACAGGGTTACACCATATATTTT
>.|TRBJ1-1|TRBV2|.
CASSEAEGMNTEAFF
TGTGCCAGCAGTGAAGCGGAGGGGATGAACACTGAAGCTTTCTTT
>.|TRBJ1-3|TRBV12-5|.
CASGLDIRNTIYF
TGTGCTAGTGGCCTTGACATTAGAAACACCATATATTTT
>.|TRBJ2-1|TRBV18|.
CASSPLTYNEQFF
TGTGCCAGCTCACCCTTAACATACAATGAGCAGTTCTTC
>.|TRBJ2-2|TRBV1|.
CTSSQEGLAGSNTGELFF
TGCACCAGCAGCCAAGAGGGACTAGCGGGGAGCAACACCGGGGAGCTGTTTTTT
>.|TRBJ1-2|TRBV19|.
CASREGSSLYGYTF
TGTGCCAGTAGGGAGGGGTCCTCCCTCTATGGCTACACCTTC
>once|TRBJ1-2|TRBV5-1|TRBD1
CASSPGTGADYGYTF
TGCGCCAGCAGCCCTGGGACAGGGGCGGACTATGGCTACACCTTC
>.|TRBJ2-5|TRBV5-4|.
CASSWVGEYETQYF
TGTGCCAGCAGCTGGGTTGGGGAGTATGAGACCCAGTACTTC
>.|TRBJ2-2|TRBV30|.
CAWRPQVTGELFF
TGTGCCTGGAGGCCACAGGTTACCGGGGAGCTGTTTTTT
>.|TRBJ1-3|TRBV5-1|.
CASSLVTSSGNTIYF
TGCGCCAGCAGCTTGGTAACCAGCTCTGGAAACACCATATATTTT
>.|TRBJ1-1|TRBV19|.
CASSDLGEGLDTEAFF
TGTGCCAGTAGTGACCTAGGGGAGGGCTTGGACACTGAAGCTTTCTTT
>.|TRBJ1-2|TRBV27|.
CASRPRPEPYYGYTF
TGTGCCAGCAGACCCAGGCCAGAACCCTACTATGGCTACACCTTC
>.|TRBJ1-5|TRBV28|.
CASSLPNQPQHF
TGTGCCAGCAGCCTTCCCAATCAGCCCCAGCATTTT
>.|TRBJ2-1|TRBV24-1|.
CATSDPVYNEQFF
TGTGCCACCAGTGATCCCGTTTACAATGAGCAGTTCTTC
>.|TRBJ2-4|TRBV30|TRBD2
CAWSGGGAKNIQYF
TGTGCCTGGAGTGGGGGGGGAGCCAAAAACATTCAGTACTTC
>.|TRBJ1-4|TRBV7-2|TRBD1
CASSRQGAAGEKLFF
TGTGCCAGCAGCAGACAGGGGGCGGCCGGCGAAAAACTGTTTTTT
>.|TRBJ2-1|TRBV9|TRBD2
CASSSLASGTSVKGEQFF
TGTGCCAGCAGCTCCCTGGCCTCTGGGACTAGTGTTAAGGGTGAGCAGTTCTTC
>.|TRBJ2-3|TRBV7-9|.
CASSLALDSDAQYF
TGTGCCAGCAGCTTAGCCCTCGACAGTGACGCGCAGTATTTT
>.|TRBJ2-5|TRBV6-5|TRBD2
CASKRGLAGEETQYF
TGTGCCAGCAAGAGGGGACTAGCGGGAGAAGAGACCCAGTACTTC
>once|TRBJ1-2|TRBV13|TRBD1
CASSLSGTGVISRGYTF
TGTGCCAGCAGCTTAAGCGGGACAGGGGTAATATCGAGGGGCTACACCTTC
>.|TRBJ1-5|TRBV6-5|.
CASSYGQGYQPQHF
TGTGCCAGCAGTTACGGGCAGGGTTATCAGCCCCAGCATTTT
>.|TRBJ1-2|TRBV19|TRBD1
CASRSTGGVGYTF
TGTGCCAGTAGGTCCACAGGGGGTGTGGGCTACACCTTC